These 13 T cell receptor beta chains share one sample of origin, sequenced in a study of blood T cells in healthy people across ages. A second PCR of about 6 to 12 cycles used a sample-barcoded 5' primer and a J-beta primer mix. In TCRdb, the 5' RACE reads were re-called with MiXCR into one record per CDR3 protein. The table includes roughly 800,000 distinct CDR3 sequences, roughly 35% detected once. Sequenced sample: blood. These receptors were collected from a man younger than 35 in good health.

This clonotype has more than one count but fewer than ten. CDR3: CSASRVGGGTEAFF. CDR3 sequence (DNA): TGCAGTGCTAGCCGGGTGGGTGGAGGGACTGAAGCTTTCTTT. The chain carries TRBV20-1 and TRBJ1-1; D gene uncertain. Looked up from germline, CDR1 is DFQATT and CDR2 is SNEGSKA (reference sequence). V was cut by 3 bases and J by 5 bases, with 16 bases left in between. The CDR3 has 14 amino acids.

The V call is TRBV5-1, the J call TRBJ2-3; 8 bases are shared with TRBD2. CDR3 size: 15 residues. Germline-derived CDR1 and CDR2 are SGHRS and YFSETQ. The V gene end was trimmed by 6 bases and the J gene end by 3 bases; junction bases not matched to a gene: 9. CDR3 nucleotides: TGCGCCAGCAAGGTTGGGACGGGAGGGACAGATACGCAGTATTTT. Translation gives CASKVGTGGTDTQYF.

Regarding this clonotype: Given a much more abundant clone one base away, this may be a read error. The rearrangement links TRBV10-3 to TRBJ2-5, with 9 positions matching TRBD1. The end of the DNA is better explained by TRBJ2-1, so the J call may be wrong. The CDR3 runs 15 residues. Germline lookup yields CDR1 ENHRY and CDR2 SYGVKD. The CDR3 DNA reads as TGTGCCATCAGTGATGGGACAGGGATCGGGGAGACCCAGTTCTTC. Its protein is CAISDGTGIGETQFF.

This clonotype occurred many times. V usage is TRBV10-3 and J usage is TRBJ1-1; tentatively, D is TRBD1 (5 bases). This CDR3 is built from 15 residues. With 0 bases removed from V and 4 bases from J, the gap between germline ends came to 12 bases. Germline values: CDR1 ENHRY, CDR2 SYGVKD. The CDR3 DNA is TGTGCCATCAGTGAGTCCTCAGGGCCAAGCACTGAAGCTTTCTTT. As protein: CAISESSGPSTEAFF.

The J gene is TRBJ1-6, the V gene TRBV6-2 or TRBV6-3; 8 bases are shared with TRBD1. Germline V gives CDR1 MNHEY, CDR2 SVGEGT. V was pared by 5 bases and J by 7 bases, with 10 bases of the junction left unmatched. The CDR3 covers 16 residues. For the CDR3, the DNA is TGTGCCAGCAGTGCGGACAGGGCTTTTGGGAATTCACCCCTCCACTTT. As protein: CASSADRAFGNSPLHF.

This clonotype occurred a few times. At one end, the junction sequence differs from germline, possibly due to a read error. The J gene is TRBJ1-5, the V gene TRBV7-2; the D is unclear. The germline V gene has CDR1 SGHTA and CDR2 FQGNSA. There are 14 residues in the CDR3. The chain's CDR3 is CARSSTDSNQPQHF. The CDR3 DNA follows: TGTGCCAGAAGCTCAACGGACAGCAATCAGCCCCAGCATTTT.

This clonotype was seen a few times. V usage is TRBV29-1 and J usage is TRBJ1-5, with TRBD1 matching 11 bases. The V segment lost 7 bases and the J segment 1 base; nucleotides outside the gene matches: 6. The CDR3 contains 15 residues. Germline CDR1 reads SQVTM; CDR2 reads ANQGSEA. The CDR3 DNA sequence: TGCAGCGGGCCCGGGACAGGGGGAAGCAATCAGCCCCAGCATTTT. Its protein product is CSGPGTGGSNQPQHF.

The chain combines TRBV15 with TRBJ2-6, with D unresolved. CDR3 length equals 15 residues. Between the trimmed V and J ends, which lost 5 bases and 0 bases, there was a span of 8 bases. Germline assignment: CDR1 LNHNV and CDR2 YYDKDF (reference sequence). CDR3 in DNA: TGTGCCACCAGCGATAGACACTCTGGGGCCAACGTCCTGACTTTC. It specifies CATSDRHSGANVLTF.

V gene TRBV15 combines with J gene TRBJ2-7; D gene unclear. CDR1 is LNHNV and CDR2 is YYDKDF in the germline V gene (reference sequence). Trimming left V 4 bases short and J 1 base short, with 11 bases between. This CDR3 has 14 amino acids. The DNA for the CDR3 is TGTGCCACCAGCAAAGGTCTAGATTCCTACGAGCAGTACTTC. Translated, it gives CATSKGLDSYEQYF. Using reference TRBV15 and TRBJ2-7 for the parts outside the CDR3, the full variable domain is DAMVIQNPRYQVTQFGKPVTLSCSQTLNHNVMYWYQQKSSQAPKLLFHYYDKDFNNEADTPDNFQSRRPNTSFCFLDIRSPGLGDTAMYLCATSKGLDSYEQYFGPGTRLTVT.

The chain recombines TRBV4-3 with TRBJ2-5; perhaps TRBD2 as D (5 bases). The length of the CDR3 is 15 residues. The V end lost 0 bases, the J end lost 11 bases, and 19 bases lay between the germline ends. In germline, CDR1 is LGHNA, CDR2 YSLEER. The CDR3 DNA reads TGCGCCAGCAGCCAAGATCCCCGGACTGTACATGAGCAGTACTTC. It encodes CASSQDPRTVHEQYF.

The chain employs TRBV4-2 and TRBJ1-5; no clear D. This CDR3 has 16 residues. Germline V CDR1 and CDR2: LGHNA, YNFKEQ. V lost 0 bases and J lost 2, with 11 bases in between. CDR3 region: CASSQDVRRGNQPQHF. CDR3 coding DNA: TGTGCCAGCAGCCAAGATGTTCGAAGGGGCAATCAGCCCCAGCATTTT.

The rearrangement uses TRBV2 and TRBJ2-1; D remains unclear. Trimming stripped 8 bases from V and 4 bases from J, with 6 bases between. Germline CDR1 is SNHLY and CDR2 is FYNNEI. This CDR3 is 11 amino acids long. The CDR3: CASQDYNEQFF. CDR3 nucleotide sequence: TGTGCCAGCCAGGATTACAATGAGCAGTTCTTC.

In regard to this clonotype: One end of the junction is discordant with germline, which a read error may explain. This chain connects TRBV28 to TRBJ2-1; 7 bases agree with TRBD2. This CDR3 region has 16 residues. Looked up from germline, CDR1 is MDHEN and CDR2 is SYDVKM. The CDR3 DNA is TGTGCCAGCAGACCACCGGGGGGACCCTACTACAATGAGCGGTTCTTC. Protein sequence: CASRPPGGPYYNERFF.